The clone carrying this T cell receptor (beta chain) was seen more than once but under ten times. No antigen is known for it. Universal primer sites and UMIs were introduced during 5'RACE template-switching synthesis of TCR cDNA. TCRdb fed the 5' RACE reads into MiXCR, producing one record per CDR3 protein. Of 170,000 or so distinct CDR3 sequences in the sample, around 9% are singletons; the top ten hold approximately 35%. The sample originates from a study of T cells after yellow fever vaccination. Looking at the study overall: Preparing low-cell-number fractions relied on SMART-Seq v4 Ultra Low Input.

Study conclusions and caveats: The booster saw the reappearance of most primary-vaccination clones (nearly 98% CD4, almost 90% CD8). Any FACS-sorted repertoire could hold abundant clonotypes that contaminate it from the bulk population.

Sequences were derived from CD8+ T cells sorted from PBMCs, sampled 45 days after the yellow fever booster vaccination. The TCR originated in a man between 18 and 29 years old who received the YFV17D yellow fever vaccine.

The CDR3 loop reads CASSPRSRAVNYEQYF. The CDR3, as DNA: TGTGCCAGCAGCCCCCGATCGCGGGCCGTCAATTACGAGCAGTACTTC. This sequence joins TRBV9 and TRBJ2-7; weak D call: TRBD2 (5 bases). There are 16 residues in the CDR3. CDR1 and CDR2 from the germline V gene are SGDLS and YYNGEE. With 4 bases removed from V and 4 bases from J, the gap between germline ends came to 21 bases.